This is a list of T cell receptor beta chains from one sample in a study of shared clonotypes between healthy human individuals. Libraries were prepared by immunoSEQ multiplex PCR; TCRdb keeps only in-frame clonotypes and omits some of them. The sample records 400,000 to 500,000 clones, approximately 80% being singletons. The sample consisted of PBMCs. The receptors shown here come from a woman aged 40 to 49 in good health. Some clones in this sample may be carry-over from other donors' samples. Both conserved end residues are part of each CDR3. Each record gives: D gene, V gene, J gene, clone size, CDR3 DNA, CDR3 protein. D genes are given only for firm matches. Clone size, where shown, is once, few, many, or a class for clones that have expanded.

d_gene: TRBD2
v_gene: TRBV7-3
j_gene: TRBJ2-1
abundance: NA
CDR3nt: TGTGCCAGCAGTGCAAGGACTAGCGGGCCCAACATAGATGAGCAGTTCTTC
CDR3aa: CASSARTSGPNIDEQFF

d_gene: NA
v_gene: TRBV18
j_gene: TRBJ2-2
abundance: NA
CDR3nt: TGTGCCAGCTCACCCCGGGGCCCAACAAACACCGGGGAGCTGTTTTTT
CDR3aa: CASSPRGPTNTGELFF

d_gene: TRBD1
v_gene: TRBV7-2
j_gene: TRBJ2-1
abundance: NA
CDR3nt: TGTGCCAGCAGCTGGAGGACAGGGGATGAAAATGAGCAGTTCTTC
CDR3aa: CASSWRTGDENEQFF

d_gene: TRBD2
v_gene: TRBV6-5
j_gene: TRBJ2-1
abundance: once
CDR3nt: TGTGCCAGCAGAAAAACTAGCGGGGAGCAGTTCTTC
CDR3aa: CASRKTSGEQFF

d_gene: NA
v_gene: TRBV20-1
j_gene: TRBJ2-7
abundance: NA
CDR3nt: TGCAGTGCGACCGGGACCTACGAGCAGTACTTC
CDR3aa: CSATGTYEQYF

d_gene: TRBD2
v_gene: TRBV4-3
j_gene: TRBJ2-6
abundance: NA
CDR3nt: TGCGCCAGCAGCCGCATACTAGCGGTCCGCTCTGGGGCCAACGTCCTGACTTTC
CDR3aa: CASSRILAVRSGANVLTF

d_gene: NA
v_gene: TRBV11-2
j_gene: TRBJ2-1
abundance: NA
CDR3nt: TGTGCCAGCAGCTTAGGGCAGAACAATGAGCAGTTCTTC
CDR3aa: CASSLGQNNEQFF

d_gene: TRBD1
v_gene: TRBV9
j_gene: TRBJ1-1
abundance: NA
CDR3nt: TGTGCCAGCAGCGCTCTTGACAGGGGGAGCACTGAAGCTTTCTTT
CDR3aa: CASSALDRGSTEAFF

d_gene: NA
v_gene: TRBV20-1
j_gene: TRBJ2-7
abundance: once
CDR3nt: TGCAGTGCCTCAATCCCCTACGAGCAGTACTTC
CDR3aa: CSASIPYEQYF

d_gene: TRBD1
v_gene: TRBV7-9
j_gene: TRBJ1-5
abundance: NA
CDR3nt: TGTGCCACGAAGGGGGCCAAGGGGAGCCAGCCCCAGCATTTT
CDR3aa: CATKGAKGSQPQHF

d_gene: NA
v_gene: TRBV5-4
j_gene: TRBJ2-3
abundance: NA
CDR3nt: TGTGCCAGCAGCCCGCTCACGCGGGCCCCTAGCACAGATACGCAGTATTTT
CDR3aa: CASSPLTRAPSTDTQYF

d_gene: NA
v_gene: TRBV28
j_gene: TRBJ1-5
abundance: once
CDR3nt: TGTGCCAGCAGTTTACAGGGCCCCCATCAGCCCCAGCATTTT
CDR3aa: CASSLQGPHQPQHF

d_gene: NA
v_gene: TRBV2
j_gene: TRBJ1-1
abundance: once
CDR3nt: TGTGCCAGCAGTGAAACTAACACTGAAGCTTTCTTT
CDR3aa: CASSETNTEAFF

d_gene: NA
v_gene: TRBV10-3
j_gene: TRBJ1-1
abundance: NA
CDR3nt: TGTGCCAGCAGTTCAGAGAACACTGAAGCTTTCTTT
CDR3aa: CASSSENTEAFF

d_gene: TRBD1
v_gene: TRBV19
j_gene: TRBJ2-7
abundance: NA
CDR3nt: TGTGCCAGTAGTATATCGACAGGGAGCGTCTACGAGCAGTACTTC
CDR3aa: CASSISTGSVYEQYF

d_gene: NA
v_gene: TRBV4-1
j_gene: TRBJ2-1
abundance: few
CDR3nt: TGCGCCAGCAGCCAAGACGTTGAGCAGTTCTTC
CDR3aa: CASSQDVEQFF

d_gene: TRBD2
v_gene: TRBV5-1
j_gene: TRBJ2-3
abundance: NA
CDR3nt: TGCGCCAGCAGCTTGGTCGGGGGAGGGCCCTTCACAGATACGCAGTATTTT
CDR3aa: CASSLVGGGPFTDTQYF

d_gene: TRBD2
v_gene: TRBV5-1
j_gene: TRBJ2-3
abundance: NA
CDR3nt: TGCGCCAGCAGCTTACTAGCGGGAGGCACAGATACGCAGTATTTT
CDR3aa: CASSLLAGGTDTQYF

d_gene: NA
v_gene: TRBV9
j_gene: TRBJ2-7
abundance: many
CDR3nt: TGTGCCAGCAGCACCCGAGGGGTGGGGGAGCAGTACTTC
CDR3aa: CASSTRGVGEQYF

d_gene: TRBD1
v_gene: TRBV5-1
j_gene: TRBJ2-7
abundance: once
CDR3nt: TGCGCCAGCAGTTCTGGGACAGGATCCTACGAGCAGTACTTC
CDR3aa: CASSSGTGSYEQYF

d_gene: TRBD2
v_gene: TRBV4-3
j_gene: TRBJ2-2
abundance: NA
CDR3nt: TGCGCCAGCAGCCAAGATATAAGGCTAGCGGGAAAGAACACCGGGGAGCTGTTTTTT
CDR3aa: CASSQDIRLAGKNTGELFF

d_gene: TRBD2
v_gene: TRBV15
j_gene: TRBJ2-7
abundance: NA
CDR3nt: TGTGCCACCACTAGCGGCTACGAGCAGTACTTC
CDR3aa: CATTSGYEQYF

d_gene: TRBD2
v_gene: TRBV28
j_gene: TRBJ2-7
abundance: NA
CDR3nt: TGTGCCAGCAGTTTACCGGCACTAGCGGATGAGCAGTACTTC
CDR3aa: CASSLPALADEQYF